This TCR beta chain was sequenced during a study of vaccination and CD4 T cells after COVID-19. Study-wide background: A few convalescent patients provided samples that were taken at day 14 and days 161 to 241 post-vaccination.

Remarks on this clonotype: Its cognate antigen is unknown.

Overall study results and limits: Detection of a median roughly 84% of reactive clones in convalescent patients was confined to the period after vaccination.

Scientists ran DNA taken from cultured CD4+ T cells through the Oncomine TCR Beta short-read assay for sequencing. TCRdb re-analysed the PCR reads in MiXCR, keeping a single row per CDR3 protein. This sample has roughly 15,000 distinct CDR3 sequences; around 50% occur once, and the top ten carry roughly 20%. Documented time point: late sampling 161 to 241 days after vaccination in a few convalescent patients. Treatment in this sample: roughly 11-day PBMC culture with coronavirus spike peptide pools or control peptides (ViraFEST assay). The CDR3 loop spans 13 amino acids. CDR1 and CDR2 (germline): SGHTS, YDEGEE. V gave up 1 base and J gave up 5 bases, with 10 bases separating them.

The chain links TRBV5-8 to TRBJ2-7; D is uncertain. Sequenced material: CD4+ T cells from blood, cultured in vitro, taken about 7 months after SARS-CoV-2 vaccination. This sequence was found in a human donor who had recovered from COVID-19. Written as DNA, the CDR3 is TGTGCCAGCAGCTTGAGGTCGGTTCACGAGCAGTACTTC. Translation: CASSLRSVHEQYF. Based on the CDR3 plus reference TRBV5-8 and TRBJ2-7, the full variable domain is EAGVTQSPTHLIKTRGQQATLRCSPISGHTSVYWYQQALGLGLQFLLWYDEGEERNRGNFPPRFSGRQFPNYSSELNVNALELEDSALYLCASSLRSVHEQYFGPGTRLTVT.